The present TCR beta chain was sequenced within a study of cytomegalovirus exposure and HLA in healthy donors (dated by TCRdb to the late 2010s). Study-level background: A later analysis indicated that the 120 validation repertoires were generated on the platform also employed for the 650 to 850 repertoires of the first cohort. The study aimed to test whether cataloging public T cell receptors could reveal signatures of past pathogen exposure. Along with the approximately 600-subject first cohort, a separate validation cohort of around 110 different subjects was used. To predict cytomegalovirus infection status, the study combined high-throughput TCR immunosequencing, statistical association of individual TCRs with disease status, and machine learning.

What the research found in general, with its limitations: In both the original and validation cohorts, the classifier was reported to diagnose cytomegalovirus status with high specificity and sensitivity. A later analysis had no HLA typing for the validation cohort, so co-occurrence there was scored across all 130 or so repertoires. In vitro tests confirmed that a few of the cytomegalovirus-associated TCR beta chains recognize cytomegalovirus antigens. In a later analysis, TCRs clustered in the first cohort were found to also tend to co-occur in the roughly 130 validation repertoires, with approximately 94% of cluster scores above 0. A total of fewer than 200 TCR beta chains were listed by the study as associated with cytomegalovirus. According to the authors, the approach could potentially be generalized to other disease states and immunological phenotypes. Across donors, most TCR sequences were observed very rarely, whereas some public TCRs were present in many individuals.

Libraries were constructed by the immunoSEQ multiplex PCR assay. The authors processed their data as follows. A statistical classification framework was built to diagnose cytomegalovirus status from the catalog of TCR beta chain sequences. TCRdb obtained this table from immuneACCESS and retained in-frame rearrangements with V and J assigned. These tables miss some clones; where compared with another copy, unresolved V genes account for less than half of the shortfall, and the remainder is unexplained. That table is the source of V, J and clone size, and D and trimming were worked out from the DNA. For this sample the table gives 150,000 or so clones, of which almost 85% were detected only once. The ten largest make up roughly 10% of the sample. Remarks on this clone: Its antigen specificity is not known. Base qualities were left out, and no much larger clone turns up one base away.

Separate from the roughly 650-subject first cohort, the validation cohort of 90 to 150 subjects was the group to which the donors belonged. The sequenced material came from PBMCs. This clonotype was obtained from a man younger than 40 in good health and CMV-seropositive.

DNA sequence: TGTGCCAGCAGCTTAGATCTTCCCGGGACCGGGGAGCTGTTTTTT. Its protein reads: CASSLDLPGTGELFF. The chain joins TRBV7-6 to TRBJ2-2; the D segment cannot be called with confidence. From the cysteine up to the phenylalanine, the CDR3 has a length of 15 residues. Only the CDR3 part of the read is kept: 45 bases, read in frame from the first base. CDR1 and CDR2 (SGHVS, FNYEAQ) derive from the germline V gene. V is clipped by 1 base and J by 5 bases, and the sequence between their germline boundaries is 11 bases long.